This T cell receptor beta chain was retrieved from a study of cytomegalovirus exposure and HLA in healthy donors. General study points: Roughly uniform depth of sequencing across donors was assumed in presence/absence analyses. Investigators reported some 150 TCR beta chains as tied to cytomegalovirus.

V gave up 4 bases and J gave up 3 bases; unmatched junction bases: 5. The CDR3 loop spans 15 amino acids. Per the germline V gene, CDR1 is LNHDA and CDR2 is SQIVND (reference sequence). For this clone: Its target is not known.

PCR used 60 Vbeta primers and 13 Jbeta primers. This table comes from immunoSEQ multiplex PCR, and its TCRdb copy is limited to in-frame clones, with some not included. The profile shows about 230,000 clones, 70% to 90% of them singletons. The sequence was obtained from a girl aged 2 to 9 in good health and CMV-seronegative. Sequencing used PBMCs. The J gene is TRBJ1-1, the V gene TRBV19, with 10 positions matching TRBD1. For the CDR3, the DNA is TGTGCCAGTAGTAGGGGGACAGGGGACTACACTGAAGCTTTCTTT. Translated: CASSRGTGDYTEAFF.